These 27 T cell receptor beta chains were all obtained from the same sample, sequenced in a study of blood T cells in healthy people across ages. Primers used in a second PCR of about 6 to 11 cycles were a sample-barcoded 5' primer and a J-beta primer mix. TCRdb called the 5' RACE reads again in MiXCR, with one record for every CDR3 protein. The sample contains hundreds of thousands of distinct CDR3 sequences, 32% of which appear only once. Sequences were obtained from blood. These receptors all stem from an elderly woman in good health.

The gene calls are TRBV14 and TRBJ2-1, with D perhaps matching TRBD1 (5 bases). The V and J ends lost 1 base and 7 bases respectively, with 14 bases between them. The CDR3 contains 15 residues. Germline CDR1 and CDR2: SGHDN and FVKESK. The CDR3 region has the DNA TGTGCCAGCAGCCAAGTCAGGGTTGGGGCGAATGAGCAGTTCTTC. Amino acid sequence: CASSQVRVGANEQFF.

The chain is built from TRBV5-1 and TRBJ1-4; D may be TRBD1 (6 bases). Germline assignment: CDR1 SGHRS and CDR2 YFSETQ. The V end was cut by 6 bases, the J end by 8 bases, with 20 bases between. This CDR3 spans 15 amino acids. CDR3 in amino acids: CASKRSQGSGEKLFF. CDR3 nucleotide sequence: TGCGCCAGCAAGAGATCACAGGGATCGGGGGAAAAACTGTTTTTT.

This clonotype has just one count. This chain uses TRBV6-5 with TRBJ2-7; D perhaps matches TRBD2 (6 bases). Trimming removed 2 bases at V and 2 bases at J, with 13 bases between. The CDR3 length is 15 residues. Germline V gene data show CDR1 as MNHEY and CDR2 as SVGAGI. DNA of the CDR3: TGTGCCAGCAGTTACGGAGGGGAGACAACCTACGAGCAGTACTTC. Its protein product is CASSYGGETTYEQYF.

There are many counts of this clonotype. This chain joins TRBV13 and TRBJ2-3, with TRBD2 identical over 12 bases. CDR1 and CDR2 (germline): PRHDT, FYEKMQ (reference sequence). This CDR3 region has 18 residues. V lost 5 bases to trimming and J lost 0 bases; unmatched junction nucleotides: 9. CDR3 in DNA: TGTGCCAGCAGCGAGAGGACTAGCGGGGCAACTAGCACAGATACGCAGTATTTT. This gives the protein CASSERTSGATSTDTQYF.

The table lists this clonotype with many counts. The rearrangement uses TRBV28 and TRBJ1-1; 8 bases line up with TRBD1. Germline lookup yields CDR1 MDHEN and CDR2 SYDVKM. After removal of 4 bases from V and 10 bases from J, the junction contained 8 bases not matched to a gene. The CDR3 is 13 amino acids. The CDR3 bases are TGTGCCAGCAGTTCCCAGGGGGCGGTCCGAGCTTTCTTT. Translated, it gives CASSSQGAVRAFF.

The chain has TRBV30 and TRBJ1-4; TRBD1 might be the D (5 bases). CDR1 is GTSNPN and CDR2 is SVGIG in the germline V gene (reference sequence). The CDR3 is made up of 17 amino acids. The ends were cut back, 2 bases at V and 0 bases at J, with 16 bases in the middle. CDR3 in DNA: TGTGCCTGGAGTCTTCCCGACAGCCGATCAACTAATGAAAAACTGTTTTTT. Amino acid sequence: CAWSLPDSRSTNEKLFF. Looking up the rest from reference TRBV30 and TRBJ1-4 gives the full variable domain: SQTIHQWPATLVQPVGSPLSLECTVEGTSNPNLYWYRQAAGRGLQLLFYSVGIGQISSEVPQNLSASRPQDRQFILSSKKLLLSDSGFYLCAWSLPDSRSTNEKLFFGSGTQLSVL.

Ten or more counts support this clonotype. The chain is built from TRBV5-1 and TRBJ1-1; D may be TRBD1 (5 bases). CDR3 length: 14 residues. CDR1 and CDR2 from the germline V gene are SGHRS and YFSETQ. Trimming pared 3 bases from V and 2 bases from J, leaving 11 bases between. The CDR3 DNA reads TGCGCCAGCAGCTCGGAGGGGCGTAACACTGAAGCTTTCTTT. It translates to CASSSEGRNTEAFF.

This clonotype was detected many times. This sequence joins TRBV7-8 and TRBJ2-3, with D perhaps TRBD2 (5 bases). Trimming cost V 5 bases and J 0 bases, with 15 bases left between them. Germline CDR1 is SGHVS and CDR2 is FQNEAQ. The CDR3 consists of 16 residues. The DNA of the CDR3 is TGTGCCAGCAGCCCGGACCGGAGGCGTAGCACAGATACGCAGTATTTT. As protein: CASSPDRRRSTDTQYF.

Worth noting for this clonotype: A much bigger clone sits one base away, suggesting this may be a read error. The chain uses TRBV5-1 and TRBJ2-5, with D perhaps matching TRBD1 (6 bases). Trimming cost V 5 bases and J 1 base, with 15 bases left between them. This CDR3 has 15 amino acids. Per germline, CDR1 SGHRS and CDR2 YFSETQ. The CDR3, as DNA: TGCGCCAGCAGGTTGAATACAGGGCGCCAAGAGACCCAGTACTTC. Amino acids: CASRLNTGRQETQYF.

This chain uses TRBV28 with TRBJ2-3, with TRBD2 matching 13 bases. Germline lookup yields CDR1 MDHEN and CDR2 SYDVKM. Trimming took 5 bases from V and 7 from J; bases not matched to a gene: 12. CDR3 length: 17 amino acids. Here the CDR3 reads CASSGGILAGGGNTQYF. DNA of the CDR3: TGTGCCAGCAGTGGGGGAATACTAGCGGGGGGGGGCAATACGCAGTATTTT.

Ten or more counts support this clonotype. The chain recombines TRBV6-5 with TRBJ2-5, with D unclear. Germline-derived CDR1 and CDR2 are MNHEY and SVGAGI. Trimming took off 0 bases at V and 11 bases at J, with 13 bases between the two ends. The CDR3 is 13 amino acids. The chain's CDR3 is CASSYSSRFEQYF. In DNA form, the CDR3 reads TGTGCCAGCAGTTACTCCTCCCGCTTTGAGCAGTACTTC.

J is TRBJ1-6 and V is TRBV12-3 or TRBV12-4; tentatively, D is TRBD1 (6 bases). This CDR3 is built from 15 residues. V was trimmed by 3 bases and J by 8 bases, leaving 14 bases between them. The CDR3 here is CASSFRGSNDSPLHF. For the CDR3, the DNA is TGTGCCAGCAGTTTCAGGGGTAGCAATGATTCACCCCTCCACTTT.

This clonotype was detected ten times or more. This sequence joins TRBV20-1 and TRBJ2-3; no clear D. The germline V gene encodes CDR1 DFQATT and CDR2 SNEGSKA (reference sequence). CDR3 size: 15 residues. Trimming cost V 5 bases and J 6 bases, with 21 bases left between them. Here the CDR3 reads CSAPLAGTHADTQYF. The CDR3 nucleotides read TGCAGTGCTCCTTTAGCTGGCACTCACGCGGATACGCAGTATTTT.

The V and J genes are TRBV12-3 or TRBV12-4 and TRBJ1-3; D not certain. The CDR3 runs to 14 residues. V was clipped by 4 bases and J by 0 bases, with 7 bases between them. CDR3 residues: CASSSEISGNTIYF. DNA of the CDR3: TGTGCCAGCAGTTCAGAAATCTCTGGAAACACCATATATTTT.

This clonotype was recorded at least ten times. The chain uses TRBV9 and TRBJ2-1, with 12 bases identical to TRBD2. J lost 2 bases, V lost 3 bases, and 21 bases had no gene match. Germline V gives CDR1 SGDLS, CDR2 YYNGEE. The CDR3 has 22 residues. Written as DNA, the CDR3 is TGTGCCAGCAGCGCAGGGATAGGGGGCAGCCCACGACTAGCGGGGGCCTACAATGAGCAGTTCTTC. Its protein product is CASSAGIGGSPRLAGAYNEQFF.

About this clonotype: One end of the junction varies from germline; a read error may be responsible. The V and J genes are TRBV30 and TRBJ2-2; the match to TRBD1 covers 7 bases. In germline, CDR1 is GTSNPN, CDR2 SVGIG (reference sequence). The CDR3 loop spans 14 amino acids. The DNA for the CDR3 is TGTGCCTGGAGTCGGGACAGCTACACCGGGGAGCGGTTTTTT. Translating it yields CAWSRDSYTGERFF.

The CDR3, as DNA: TGTGCCAGCTCACCATTAGGCACTGAAGCTTTCTTT. This encodes CASSPLGTEAFF. The chain has TRBV18 and TRBJ1-1; the D is unclear. V lost 2 bases to trimming and J lost 4 bases, with 5 bases between them. The CDR3 contains 12 residues. Per the germline V gene, CDR1 is KGHSH and CDR2 is LQKENI.

In its sample, this clonotype was seen many times. V gene TRBV7-3 combines with J gene TRBJ1-2; 8 bases map to TRBD1. The length of the CDR3 is 13 residues. V was clipped by 6 bases and J by 10 bases; unmatched bases: 10. CDR1 and CDR2 (germline): SGHTA, FQGTGA. CDR3 amino acids: CASSGRDRKVYTF. The CDR3 DNA follows: TGTGCCAGCAGTGGCCGGGACAGGAAGGTCTACACCTTC.

This clonotype has more than one count but fewer than ten. The chain links TRBV5-5 to TRBJ1-1; D is ambiguous. This CDR3 has 14 amino acids. Trimming cost V 3 bases and J 6 bases, with 15 bases left between them. CDR1 and CDR2 (germline): SGHKS, YYEKEE (reference sequence). CDR3 loop: CASSSDRRTAEAFF. As DNA, the CDR3 is TGTGCCAGCAGCTCCGACCGGAGGACGGCTGAAGCTTTCTTT.

To note about this clonotype: Being one base from a much bigger clone, this may be a read error. V is TRBV30 and J is TRBJ1-2; unclear D gene. From germline, CDR1 is GTSNPN and CDR2 SVGIG (reference sequence). Deletions cut 2 bases from V and 10 bases from J, with 11 bases between. The CDR3 runs 11 residues. The CDR3 DNA reads as TGTGCCTGGAGTTTAAGAGAGGACTACACCTTC. The encoded protein is CAWSLREDYTF.

Ten or more counts support this clonotype. The rearrangement links TRBV6-5 to TRBJ1-2; D gene uncertain. CDR1 MNHEY and CDR2 SVGAGI come from the germline V gene. Deletions cut 6 bases from V and 8 bases from J, with 13 bases between. CDR3 length: 12 residues. CDR3 residues: CASRAATGGYTF. Here the CDR3 DNA reads TGTGCCAGCAGGGCCGCGACGGGAGGCTACACCTTC.

In regard to this clonotype: A single base separates this from a much larger clone, so it may be a read error. The V and J genes are TRBV30 and TRBJ2-7, with 8 bases identical to TRBD1. This CDR3 has 16 amino acids. CDR1 and CDR2 (germline): GTSNPN, SVGIG (reference sequence). V shed 0 bases, J shed 0 bases, and the junction held 7 bases outside the gene matches. This chain's CDR3 is CAWSVPSGGTSYEQYF. The CDR3 nucleotides read TGTGCCTGGAGTGTACCGTCAGGGGGCACCTCCTACGAGCAGTACTTC.

V gene TRBV28 combines with J gene TRBJ1-5; the D gene is possibly TRBD1 (6 bases). This CDR3 region has 14 residues. V lost 6 bases to trimming and J lost 5 bases, with 14 bases between them. Germline V gives CDR1 MDHEN, CDR2 SYDVKM. The CDR3 loop reads CASSLGDTHQPQHF. CDR3 DNA sequence: TGTGCCAGCAGCCTAGGGGACACCCATCAGCCCCAGCATTTT.

This clonotype has a count of ten or more. The chain links TRBV3-1 to TRBJ2-7, with D possibly being TRBD1 (6 bases). The CDR3 sequence is 13 residues long. CDR1 LGHDT and CDR2 YNNKEL come from the germline V gene (reference sequence). V gave up 5 bases and J gave up 6 bases, with 14 bases separating them. CDR3 coding DNA: TGTGCCAGCAGCTTGGGGACACTCCCCGAGCAGTACTTC. Its translation is CASSLGTLPEQYF.

This clonotype appeared many times. The chain employs TRBV7-2 and TRBJ2-6; 8 nucleotides align to TRBD1. Per germline, CDR1 SGHTA and CDR2 FQGNSA. Losses at the gene ends were 5 bases for V and 3 bases for J; bases not matched to a gene: 6. The CDR3 length is 16 residues. Here the CDR3 DNA reads TGTGCCAGCAGCCCGAATGACAGGGGTGGGGCCAACGTCCTGACTTTC. As protein: CASSPNDRGGANVLTF.

The chain uses TRBV7-2 and TRBJ2-2; tentative D call: TRBD2 (5 bases). Germline values: CDR1 SGHTA, CDR2 FQGNSA. CDR3 length: 15 residues. Between the trimmed V and J ends, which lost 2 bases and 5 bases, there was a span of 12 bases. CDR3 residues: CASSLTSTGTGELFF. As DNA, the CDR3 is TGTGCCAGCAGCTTAACTTCTACGGGAACCGGGGAGCTGTTTTTT.

A word on this clonotype: This may be a read error, as it is one base from a much larger clone. The chain combines TRBV7-6 with TRBJ2-2; TRBD2 matches at 10 bases. There are 15 residues in the CDR3. Germline CDR1 is SGHVS and CDR2 is FNYEAQ. The CDR3 spells CTSSFLSGGAGELFF. Here the CDR3 DNA reads TGTACCAGCAGCTTCTTAAGCGGGGGGGCCGGGGAGCTGTTTTTT.